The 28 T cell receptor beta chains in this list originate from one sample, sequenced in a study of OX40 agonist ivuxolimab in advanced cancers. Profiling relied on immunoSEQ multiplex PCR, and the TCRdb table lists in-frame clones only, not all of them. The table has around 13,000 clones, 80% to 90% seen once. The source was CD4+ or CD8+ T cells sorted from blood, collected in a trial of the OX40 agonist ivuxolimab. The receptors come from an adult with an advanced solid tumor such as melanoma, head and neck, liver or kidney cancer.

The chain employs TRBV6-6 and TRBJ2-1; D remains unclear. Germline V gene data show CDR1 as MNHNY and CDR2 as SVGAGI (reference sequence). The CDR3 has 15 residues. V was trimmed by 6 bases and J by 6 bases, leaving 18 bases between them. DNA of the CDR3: TGTGCCAGCAGCTCCCCGGACCTAGTGGGCAATGAGCAGTTCTTC. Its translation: CASSSPDLVGNEQFF.

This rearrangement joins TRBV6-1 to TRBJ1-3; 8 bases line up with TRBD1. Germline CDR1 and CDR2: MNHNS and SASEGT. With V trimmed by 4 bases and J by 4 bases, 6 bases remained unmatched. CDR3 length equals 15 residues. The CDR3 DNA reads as TGTGCCAGCAGTGTTGGACAGGGAGGCGGAAACACCATATATTTT. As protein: CASSVGQGGGNTIYF.

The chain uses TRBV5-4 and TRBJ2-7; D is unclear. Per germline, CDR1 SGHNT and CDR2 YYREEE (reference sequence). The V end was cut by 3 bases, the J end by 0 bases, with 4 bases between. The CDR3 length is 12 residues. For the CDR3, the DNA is TGTGCCAGCAGCTCCAGCTCCTACGAGCAGTACTTC. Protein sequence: CASSSSSYEQYF.

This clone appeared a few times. This chain's CDR3 is CASSPRIRENAFF. Here the CDR3 DNA reads TGTGCCAGCTCACCACGGATCAGGGAGAACGCTTTCTTT. This rearrangement joins TRBV18 to TRBJ1-1; D is perhaps TRBD1 (5 bases). Looked up from germline, CDR1 is KGHSH and CDR2 is LQKENI. CDR3 size: 13 residues. V was cut by 1 base and J by 11 bases, with 14 bases left in between.

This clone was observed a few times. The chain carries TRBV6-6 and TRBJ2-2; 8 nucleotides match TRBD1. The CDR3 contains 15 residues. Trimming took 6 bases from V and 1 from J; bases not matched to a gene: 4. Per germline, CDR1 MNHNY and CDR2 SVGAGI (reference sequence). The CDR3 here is CASRPGTGNTGELFF. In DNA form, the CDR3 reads TGTGCCAGCAGGCCCGGGACAGGGAACACCGGGGAGCTGTTTTTT.

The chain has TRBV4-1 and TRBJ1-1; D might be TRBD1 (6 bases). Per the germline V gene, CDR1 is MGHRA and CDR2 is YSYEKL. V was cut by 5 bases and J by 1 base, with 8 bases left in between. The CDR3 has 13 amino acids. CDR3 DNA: TGCGCCAGCAGCACAGGGAAGAACACTGAAGCTTTCTTT. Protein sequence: CASSTGKNTEAFF.

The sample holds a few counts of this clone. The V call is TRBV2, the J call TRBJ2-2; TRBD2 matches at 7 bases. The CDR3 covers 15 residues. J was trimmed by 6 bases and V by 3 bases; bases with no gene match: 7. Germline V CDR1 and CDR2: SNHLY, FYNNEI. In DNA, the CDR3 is TGTGCCAGCAGTGAGCAGGGAGGGATCCCCGGGGAGCTGTTTTTT. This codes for CASSEQGGIPGELFF.

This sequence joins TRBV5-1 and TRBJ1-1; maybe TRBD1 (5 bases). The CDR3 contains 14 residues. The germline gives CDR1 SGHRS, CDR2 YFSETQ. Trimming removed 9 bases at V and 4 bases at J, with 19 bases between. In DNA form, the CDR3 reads TGCGCCATTGTGTTGCGCCCTGGGGGCACTGAAGCTTTCTTT. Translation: CAIVLRPGGTEAFF.

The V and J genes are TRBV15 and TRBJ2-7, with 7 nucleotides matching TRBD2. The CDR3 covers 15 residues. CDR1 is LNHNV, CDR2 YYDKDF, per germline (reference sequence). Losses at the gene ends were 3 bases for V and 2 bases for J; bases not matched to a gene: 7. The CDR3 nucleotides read TGTGCCACCAGCAGCCCACGGGGGGTCCCCTACGAGCAGTACTTC. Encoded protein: CATSSPRGVPYEQYF.

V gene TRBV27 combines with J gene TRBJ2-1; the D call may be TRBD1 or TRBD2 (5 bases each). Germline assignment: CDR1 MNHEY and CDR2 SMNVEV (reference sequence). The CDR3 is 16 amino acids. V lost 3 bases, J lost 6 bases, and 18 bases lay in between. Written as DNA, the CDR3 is TGTGCCAGCAGTTTCTCGGGGCCCCTTGAAATCAATGAGCAGTTCTTC. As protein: CASSFSGPLEINEQFF.

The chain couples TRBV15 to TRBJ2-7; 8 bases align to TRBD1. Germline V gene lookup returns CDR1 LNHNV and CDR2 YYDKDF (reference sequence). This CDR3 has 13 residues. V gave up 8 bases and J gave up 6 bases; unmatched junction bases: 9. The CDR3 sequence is CATGRTGLGEQYF. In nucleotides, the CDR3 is TGTGCCACCGGGAGGACAGGGTTGGGCGAGCAGTACTTC.

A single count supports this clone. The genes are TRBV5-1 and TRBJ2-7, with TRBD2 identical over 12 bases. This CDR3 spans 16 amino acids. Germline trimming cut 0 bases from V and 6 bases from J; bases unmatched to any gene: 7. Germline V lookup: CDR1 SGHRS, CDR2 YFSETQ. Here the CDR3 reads CASSLALAGGVGEQYF. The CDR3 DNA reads TGCGCCAGCAGCTTGGCTCTAGCGGGAGGGGTCGGCGAGCAGTACTTC. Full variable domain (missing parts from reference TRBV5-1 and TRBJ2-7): KAGVTQTPRYLIKTRGQQVTLSCSPISGHRSVSWYQQTPGQGLQFLFEYFSETQRNKGNFPGRFSGRQFSNSRSEMNVSTLELGDSALYLCASSLALAGGVGEQYFGPGTRLTVT.

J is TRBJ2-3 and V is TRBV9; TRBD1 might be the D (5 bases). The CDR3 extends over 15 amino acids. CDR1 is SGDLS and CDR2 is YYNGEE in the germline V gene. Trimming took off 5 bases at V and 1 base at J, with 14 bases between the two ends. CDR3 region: CASSRTGSGTDTQYF. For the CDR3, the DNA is TGTGCCAGCAGTCGAACAGGATCAGGCACAGATACGCAGTATTTT.

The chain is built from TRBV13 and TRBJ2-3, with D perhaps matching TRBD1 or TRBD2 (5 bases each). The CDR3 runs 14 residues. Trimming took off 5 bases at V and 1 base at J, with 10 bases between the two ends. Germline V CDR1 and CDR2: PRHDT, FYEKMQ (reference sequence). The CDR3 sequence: CASSLGRGTDTQYF. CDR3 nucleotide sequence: TGTGCCAGCAGCCTGGGACGGGGCACAGATACGCAGTATTTT.

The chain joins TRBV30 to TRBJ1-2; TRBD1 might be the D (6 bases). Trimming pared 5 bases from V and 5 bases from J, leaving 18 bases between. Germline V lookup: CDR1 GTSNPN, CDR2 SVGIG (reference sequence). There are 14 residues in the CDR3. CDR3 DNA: TGTGCCTGGGGTCTGGGCAGGGGAGTATATGGCTACACCTTC. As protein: CAWGLGRGVYGYTF.

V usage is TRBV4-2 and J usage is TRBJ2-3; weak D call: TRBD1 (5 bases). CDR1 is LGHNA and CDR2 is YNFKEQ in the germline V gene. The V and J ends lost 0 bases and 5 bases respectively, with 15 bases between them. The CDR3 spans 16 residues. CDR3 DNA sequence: TGTGCCAGCAGCCAAGATTGGCTGACAGTGTTAGATACGCAGTATTTT. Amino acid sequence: CASSQDWLTVLDTQYF.

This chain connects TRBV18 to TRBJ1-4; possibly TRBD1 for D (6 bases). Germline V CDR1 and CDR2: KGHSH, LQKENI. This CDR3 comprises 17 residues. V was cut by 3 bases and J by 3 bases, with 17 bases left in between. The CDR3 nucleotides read TGTGCCAGCTCACCTCTTGCCTCAGGGGATTCTAATGAAAAACTGTTTTTT. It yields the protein CASSPLASGDSNEKLFF.

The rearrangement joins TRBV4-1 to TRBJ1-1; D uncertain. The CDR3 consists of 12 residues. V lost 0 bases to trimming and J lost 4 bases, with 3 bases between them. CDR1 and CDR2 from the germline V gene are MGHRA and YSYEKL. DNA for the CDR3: TGCGCCAGCAGCCAAGATCCCACTGAAGCTTTCTTT. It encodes CASSQDPTEAFF.

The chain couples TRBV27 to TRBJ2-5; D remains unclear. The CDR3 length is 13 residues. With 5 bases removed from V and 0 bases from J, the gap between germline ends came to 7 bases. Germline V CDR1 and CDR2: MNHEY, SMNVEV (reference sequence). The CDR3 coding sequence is TGTGCCAGCAGTCGACACTACCAAGAGACCCAGTACTTC. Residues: CASSRHYQETQYF.

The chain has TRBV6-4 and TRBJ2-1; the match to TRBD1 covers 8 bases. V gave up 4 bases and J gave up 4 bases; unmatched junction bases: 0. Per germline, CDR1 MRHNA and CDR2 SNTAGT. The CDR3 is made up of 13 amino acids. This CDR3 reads CASSGTGYNEQFF. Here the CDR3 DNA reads TGTGCCAGCAGTGGGACAGGGTACAATGAGCAGTTCTTC.

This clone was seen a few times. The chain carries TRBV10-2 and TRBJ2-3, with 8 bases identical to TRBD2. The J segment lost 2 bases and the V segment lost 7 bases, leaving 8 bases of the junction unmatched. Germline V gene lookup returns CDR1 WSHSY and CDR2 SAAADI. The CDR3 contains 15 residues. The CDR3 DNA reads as TGCGCCAGCATGGGTCGGGAGGGCGCCACAGATACGCAGTATTTT. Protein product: CASMGREGATDTQYF.

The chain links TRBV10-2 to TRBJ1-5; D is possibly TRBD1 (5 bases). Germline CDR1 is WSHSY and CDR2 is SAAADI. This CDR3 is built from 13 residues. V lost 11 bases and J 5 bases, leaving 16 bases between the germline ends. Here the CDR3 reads CACRDSGDQPQHF. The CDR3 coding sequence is TGCGCCTGCCGGGATTCGGGGGATCAGCCCCAGCATTTT.

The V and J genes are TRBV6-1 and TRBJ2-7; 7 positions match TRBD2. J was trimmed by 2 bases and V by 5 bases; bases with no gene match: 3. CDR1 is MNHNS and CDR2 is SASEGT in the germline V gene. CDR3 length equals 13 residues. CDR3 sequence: CASSWDYPYEQYF. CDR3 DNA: TGTGCCAGCAGTTGGGACTACCCCTACGAGCAGTACTTC.

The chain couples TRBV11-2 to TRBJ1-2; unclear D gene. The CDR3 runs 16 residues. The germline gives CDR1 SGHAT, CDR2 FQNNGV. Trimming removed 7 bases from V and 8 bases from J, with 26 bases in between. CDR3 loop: CASTSDGHGPLRGYTF. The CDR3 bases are TGTGCCAGCACTTCCGACGGGCACGGACCGTTGAGAGGCTACACCTTC.

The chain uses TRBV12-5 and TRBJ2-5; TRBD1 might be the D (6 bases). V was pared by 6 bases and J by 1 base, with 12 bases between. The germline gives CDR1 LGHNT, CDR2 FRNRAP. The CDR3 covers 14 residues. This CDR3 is CASGVGTRQETQYF. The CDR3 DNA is TGTGCTAGTGGCGTAGGGACACGCCAAGAGACCCAGTACTTC.

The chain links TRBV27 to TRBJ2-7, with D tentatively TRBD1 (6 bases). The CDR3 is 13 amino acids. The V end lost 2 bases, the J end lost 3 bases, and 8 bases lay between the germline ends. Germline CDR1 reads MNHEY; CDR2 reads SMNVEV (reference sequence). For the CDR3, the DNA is TGTGCCAGCAGTTTAACAGGGTTCTACGAGCAGTACTTC. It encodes CASSLTGFYEQYF.

The DNA for the CDR3 is TGTGCCAGCAGCGTTTCAGGGGCTAGCAATCAGCCCCAGCATTTT. As protein: CASSVSGASNQPQHF. V is TRBV9 and J is TRBJ1-5, with D tentatively TRBD1 (6 bases). The length of the CDR3 is 15 residues. V lost 2 bases and J lost 0, with 9 bases in between. The germline V gene has CDR1 SGDLS and CDR2 YYNGEE.

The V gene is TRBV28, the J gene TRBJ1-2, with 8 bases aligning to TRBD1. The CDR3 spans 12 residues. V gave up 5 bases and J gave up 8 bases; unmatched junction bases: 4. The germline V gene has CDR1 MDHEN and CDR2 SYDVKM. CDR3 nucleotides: TGTGCCAGCAGTCGCAGGGGGCAAGGCTACACCTTC. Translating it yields CASSRRGQGYTF.